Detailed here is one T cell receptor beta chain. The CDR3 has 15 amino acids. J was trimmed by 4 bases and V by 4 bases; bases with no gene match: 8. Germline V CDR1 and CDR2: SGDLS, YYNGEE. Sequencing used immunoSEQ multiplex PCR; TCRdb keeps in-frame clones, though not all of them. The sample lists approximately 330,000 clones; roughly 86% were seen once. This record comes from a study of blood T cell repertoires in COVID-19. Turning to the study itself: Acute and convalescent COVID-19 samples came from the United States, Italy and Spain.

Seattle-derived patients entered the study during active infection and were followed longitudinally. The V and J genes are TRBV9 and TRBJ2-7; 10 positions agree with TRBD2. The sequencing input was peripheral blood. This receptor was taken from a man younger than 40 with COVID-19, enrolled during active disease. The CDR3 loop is CASSPTAGGFYEQYF. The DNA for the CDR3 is TGTGCCAGCAGCCCGACAGCGGGAGGGTTTTACGAGCAGTACTTC. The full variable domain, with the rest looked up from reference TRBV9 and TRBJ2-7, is DSGVTQTPKHLITATGQRVTLRCSPRSGDLSVYWYQQSLDQGLQFLIQYYNGEERAKGNILERFSAQQFPDLHSELNLSSLELGDSALYFCASSPTAGGFYEQYFGPGTRLTVT.